This T cell receptor (beta chain) was sequenced in a study of T cells in Graves' hyperthyroidism and ophthalmopathy. This CDR3 contains 12 residues. Germline values: CDR1 SQVTM, CDR2 ANQGSEA. Trimming removed 3 bases from V and 3 bases from J, with 8 bases in between. Template material for amplifying TCR beta CDR3 regions consisted of RNA transcripts. The HTBI primer set served for first-round RT-PCR of the TCR CDR3. TCRdb re-derived calls from the multiplex PCR reads in MiXCR, one entry per CDR3 protein. The sample holds some 360,000 distinct CDR3 sequences, approximately 15% seen once. This clonotype appeared many times.

Sequenced input: blood. The receptor was derived from a woman aged 55 to 70 with Graves' hyperthyroidism. This chain joins TRBV29-1 and TRBJ1-2; D ambiguous. The CDR3 bases are TGCAGCGTTGAGTGGGCACACTATGGCTACACCTTC. This codes for CSVEWAHYGYTF. Full variable domain (missing parts from reference TRBV29-1 and TRBJ1-2): SAVISQKPSRDICQRGTSLTIQCQVDSQVTMMFWYRQQPGQSLTLIATANQGSEATYESGFVIDKFPISRPNLTFSTLTVSNMSPEDSSIYLCSVEWAHYGYTFGSGTRLTVV.